The 24 T cell receptor beta chains below all came from one sample that was sequenced in a study of blood T cell repertoires in COVID-19. Profiled with immunoSEQ multiplex PCR; TCRdb holds only in-frame clones, not every one. The table has 350,000 to 400,000 clones, roughly nine tenths seen once. Sequencing was done on a sample of PBMCs or T cells enriched from blood (not recorded which). The receptor set was obtained from a woman aged 40 to 50 who had been exposed to COVID-19.

V and J are TRBV11-2 and TRBJ2-7; D is unresolved. The germline V and J ends were trimmed by 5 bases and 1 base, with 21 bases remaining between them. Per germline, CDR1 SGHAT and CDR2 FQNNGV. CDR3 size: 17 residues. CDR3 bases: TGTGCCAGCAGCCTCTCCCCCGCGCGGTCCATTTCCTACGAGCAGTACTTC. It specifies CASSLSPARSISYEQYF. Supplemented by reference TRBV11-2 and TRBJ2-7, the full variable domain reads EAGVAQSPRYKIIEKRQSVAFWCNPISGHATLYWYQQILGQGPKLLIQFQNNGVVDDSQLPKDRFSAERLKGVDSTLKIQPAKLEDSAVYLCASSLSPARSISYEQYFGPGTRLTVT.

The genes are TRBV5-1 and TRBJ2-7; 8 nucleotides align to TRBD1. This CDR3 has 14 amino acids. Germline assignment: CDR1 SGHRS and CDR2 YFSETQ. V trimming: 3 bases; J trimming: 3 bases; junction bases outside the gene matches: 5. CDR3 sequence (DNA): TGCGCCAGCAGCTATGGACAGGGTTTCTACGAGCAGTACTTC. It is translated as CASSYGQGFYEQYF. The full variable domain, rest sourced from reference TRBV5-1 and TRBJ2-7, is KAGVTQTPRYLIKTRGQQVTLSCSPISGHRSVSWYQQTPGQGLQFLFEYFSETQRNKGNFPGRFSGRQFSNSRSEMNVSTLELGDSALYLCASSYGQGFYEQYFGPGTRLTVT.

CDR3 DNA sequence: TGCGCCAGCAGCTTCACCGGACAGGGGTTAGCAGAGACCCAGTACTTC. The encoded protein is CASSFTGQGLAETQYF. The rearrangement joins TRBV5-1 to TRBJ2-5; 9 positions agree with TRBD1. CDR3 length equals 16 residues. Trimming removed 2 bases from V and 4 bases from J; junction bases left unmatched: 9. Germline values: CDR1 SGHRS, CDR2 YFSETQ.

This clone was counted once. The chain recombines TRBV2 with TRBJ1-3; maybe TRBD1 (6 bases). The V gene's germline CDR1 is SNHLY and CDR2 FYNNEI. The V gene lost 6 bases and the J gene lost 0 bases, with 12 bases spanning the gap. The CDR3 has 15 residues. The CDR3 protein is CASRFDRSSGNTIYF. DNA for the CDR3: TGTGCCAGCAGGTTCGACAGGAGCTCTGGAAACACCATATATTTT.

The CDR3 loop reads CASSMGSSRPQHF. CDR3 nucleotides: TGTGCCAGTAGTATGGGGAGCTCACGGCCCCAGCATTTT. The chain couples TRBV19 to TRBJ1-5; D gene uncertain. V was clipped by 3 bases and J by 9 bases, with 12 bases between them. CDR3 length equals 13 residues. The germline V gene has CDR1 LNHDA and CDR2 SQIVND (reference sequence).

The chain joins TRBV15 to TRBJ1-2; 12 bases agree with TRBD1. Per the germline V gene, CDR1 is LNHNV and CDR2 is YYDKDF (reference sequence). V shed 5 bases and J 6 bases; nucleotides not matched to a gene: 4. CDR3 length: 14 amino acids. This CDR3 reads CATSGTGGRNGYTF. The CDR3 DNA reads as TGTGCCACCAGCGGGACAGGGGGCCGGAATGGCTACACCTTC.

The chain links TRBV5-4 to TRBJ1-1; TRBD1 agrees at 8 bases. Germline CDR1 is SGHNT and CDR2 is YYREEE (reference sequence). This CDR3 has 14 amino acids. The ends lost 4 bases at V and 3 bases at J; junction bases unmatched: 5. The CDR3 protein is CASSVTGGYTEAFF. The CDR3 DNA reads as TGTGCCAGCAGCGTAACAGGGGGTTACACTGAAGCTTTCTTT.

The gene calls are TRBV10-1 and TRBJ2-3, with a tentative D call TRBD2 (6 bases). CDR3 length: 17 residues. Deletions cut 0 bases from V and 0 bases from J, with 13 bases between. Looked up from germline, CDR1 is WNHNN and CDR2 is SYGVQD (reference sequence). CDR3 DNA sequence: TGCGCCAGCAGTGAGTCGACGACCGGGGGAAGCACAGATACGCAGTATTTT. It yields the protein CASSESTTGGSTDTQYF.

The CDR3 bases are TGCAGCGTTGTGATCGGGGTTTCCGGCTACACCTTC. As protein: CSVVIGVSGYTF. The chain links TRBV29-1 to TRBJ1-2; no definite D call. Germline assignment: CDR1 SQVTM and CDR2 ANQGSEA. This CDR3 region has 12 residues. V was clipped by 4 bases and J by 8 bases, with 14 bases between them. Together with reference TRBV29-1 and TRBJ1-2, the CDR3 gives the full variable domain: SAVISQKPSRDICQRGTSLTIQCQVDSQVTMMFWYRQQPGQSLTLIATANQGSEATYESGFVIDKFPISRPNLTFSTLTVSNMSPEDSSIYLCSVVIGVSGYTFGSGTRLTVV.

The chain is built from TRBV11-3 and TRBJ1-1; no clear D. Trimming stripped 4 bases from V and 11 bases from J, with 17 bases between. The CDR3 consists of 13 residues. The germline V gene encodes CDR1 SGHNT and CDR2 YENEEA. The CDR3 sequence: CASSSSLPGGAFF. The CDR3 nucleotides read TGTGCCAGCAGCTCGAGTCTCCCCGGCGGGGCTTTCTTT.

The chain employs TRBV24-1 and TRBJ1-3; D call uncertain. Germline V gene data show CDR1 as KGHDR and CDR2 as SFDVKD. The CDR3 runs 14 residues. V lost 3 bases and J lost 4, with 9 bases in between. The CDR3 DNA is TGTGCCACCAGTGATGCGGATCCCGGAAACACCATATATTTT. It codes for CATSDADPGNTIYF.

This clone turned up a few times. The chain couples TRBV5-4 to TRBJ2-1; 7 bases fit TRBD2. This CDR3 region has 17 residues. The V and J ends lost 0 bases and 7 bases, in that order; junction bases with no gene match: 13. CDR1 SGHNT and CDR2 YYREEE come from the germline V gene (reference sequence). CDR3 coding DNA: TGTGCCAGCAGCTTGGGTCTCAGGGAGGGCCAAAGGAATGAGCAGTTCTTC. Translating it yields CASSLGLREGQRNEQFF.

The chain recombines TRBV5-4 with TRBJ2-7, with 9 positions matching TRBD2. V shed 4 bases, J shed 3 bases, and the junction held 8 bases outside the gene matches. The CDR3 is 15 residues long. Germline V lookup: CDR1 SGHNT, CDR2 YYREEE (reference sequence). CDR3 nucleotide sequence: TGTGCCAGCAGCGCGGGGGGGCGAAGGAACTACGAGCAGTACTTC. Translating it yields CASSAGGRRNYEQYF.

The J gene is TRBJ2-1, the V gene TRBV7-2; D not resolved. V lost 1 base to trimming and J lost 6 bases, with 10 bases between them. CDR1 SGHTA and CDR2 FQGNSA come from the germline V gene. The CDR3 consists of 14 residues. The CDR3 bases are TGTGCCAGCAGCTTAGGTCGAGCATTCAATGAGCAGTTCTTC. Residues: CASSLGRAFNEQFF.

This clone appeared once. The J gene is TRBJ1-4, the V gene TRBV3-1 (or the pseudogene TRBV3-2), with D possibly being TRBD1 (5 bases). Per germline, CDR1 LGHDT and CDR2 YNNKEL (reference sequence). Trimming removed 3 bases at V and 8 bases at J, with 10 bases between. This CDR3 comprises 13 residues. CDR3 sequence reads: CASSQGPEEKLFF. The CDR3 DNA reads as TGTGCCAGCAGCCAGGGGCCGGAAGAAAAACTGTTTTTT.

The chain recombines TRBV19 with TRBJ2-1; 10 bases match TRBD1. Per the germline V gene, CDR1 is LNHDA and CDR2 is SQIVND (reference sequence). Trimming cost V 9 bases and J 7 bases; bases outside gene matches: 9. The CDR3 loop spans 14 amino acids. CDR3 sequence (DNA): TGTGCCAGCAAGGACCCGGGACAGGGGAATGAGCAGTTCTTC. Its translation is CASKDPGQGNEQFF.

The gene calls are TRBV5-1 and TRBJ2-1, with 10 bases fitting TRBD1. The CDR3 spans 15 residues. V trimming: 2 bases; J trimming: 7 bases; junction bases outside the gene matches: 6. The germline V gene encodes CDR1 SGHRS and CDR2 YFSETQ. The CDR3 nucleotides read TGCGCCAGCAGCTTACAGGACAGGGGGGTTAATGAGCAGTTCTTC. Its translation: CASSLQDRGVNEQFF.

The J gene is TRBJ2-1, the V gene TRBV13; weak D call: TRBD2 (5 bases). Trimming stripped 0 bases from V and 7 bases from J, with 7 bases between. This CDR3 comprises 13 residues. The germline V gene encodes CDR1 PRHDT and CDR2 FYEKMQ (reference sequence). This CDR3 reads CASSLGGANEQFF. In DNA, the CDR3 is TGTGCCAGCAGCTTAGGGGGAGCGAATGAGCAGTTCTTC.

This chain links TRBV5-5 with TRBJ2-2; tentatively, D is TRBD1 (6 bases). This CDR3 has 16 amino acids. Germline CDR1 is SGHKS and CDR2 is YYEKEE (reference sequence). Deletions cut 1 base from V and 3 bases from J, with 13 bases between. CDR3 sequence reads: CASSLTGIAYTGELFF. For the CDR3, the DNA is TGTGCCAGCAGCTTGACAGGGATAGCGTACACCGGGGAGCTGTTTTTT.

This chain joins TRBV4-2 and TRBJ1-1; maybe TRBD1 (5 bases). Germline CDR1 and CDR2: LGHNA and YNFKEQ. The V end lost 7 bases, the J end lost 0 bases, and 18 bases lay between the germline ends. The CDR3 has 16 amino acids. In DNA form, the CDR3 reads TGTGCCAGCACCCCCGGGACGGGGGGAATGAACACTGAAGCTTTCTTT. It translates to CASTPGTGGMNTEAFF.

Points on this clone: Other DNA sequences within the sample encode an identical CDR3. The chain is built from TRBV19 and TRBJ1-1; D not certain. Germline CDR1 is LNHDA and CDR2 is SQIVND (reference sequence). The CDR3 spans 14 residues. Trimming shortened V by 2 bases and J by 4 bases, and 11 bases separated the two germline ends. CDR3 region: CASSIQVSGTEAFF. CDR3 DNA: TGTGCCAGTAGTATACAGGTTAGTGGCACTGAAGCTTTCTTT.

This chain joins TRBV6-5 and TRBJ1-4, with 10 bases aligning to TRBD1. Germline CDR1 reads MNHEY; CDR2 reads SVGAGI. CDR3 length equals 13 residues. J lost 8 bases, V lost 6 bases, and 3 bases had no gene match. CDR3 in amino acids: CASRRQGAEKLFF. In nucleotides, the CDR3 is TGTGCCAGCAGACGACAGGGGGCGGAAAAACTGTTTTTT.

This clone showed up just a few times. This chain connects TRBV4-1 to TRBJ2-2; 7 bases are a match to TRBD2. The CDR3 runs 18 residues. Germline V gene data show CDR1 as MGHRA and CDR2 as YSYEKL. After removal of 4 bases from V and 1 base from J, the junction contained 12 bases not matched to a gene. The CDR3 DNA follows: TGCGCCAGCAGCCTTATCCCTCGGACTAGGTTGAACACCGGGGAGCTGTTTTTT. Amino acid sequence: CASSLIPRTRLNTGELFF.

The chain recombines TRBV15 with TRBJ1-1; 8 nucleotides align to TRBD1. Germline CDR1 reads LNHNV; CDR2 reads YYDKDF (reference sequence). V dropped 0 bases and J dropped 6; count of bases not matched to a gene: 21. CDR3 length: 20 amino acids. CDR3: CATSRDPPLTGVIFGAEAFF. CDR3 bases: TGTGCCACCAGCAGAGATCCCCCCTTGACAGGGGTGATATTTGGTGCTGAAGCTTTCTTT. The variable domain in full, with the rest retrieved from reference TRBV15 and TRBJ1-1, is DAMVIQNPRYQVTQFGKPVTLSCSQTLNHNVMYWYQQKSSQAPKLLFHYYDKDFNNEADTPDNFQSRRPNTSFCFLDIRSPGLGDTAMYLCATSRDPPLTGVIFGAEAFFGQGTRLTVV.